This T cell receptor beta chain comes out of a study of cytomegalovirus exposure and HLA in healthy donors. Study-level points and caveats: It was approximately 150 TCR beta chains that were listed as cytomegalovirus-associated. Researchers reported that a few CMV-associated chains were confirmed in vitro as CMV antigen-specific. For most TCR sequences rarity was the rule, although some public TCRs occurred in many donors.

As concerns this clone: The antigen remains undetermined.

Germline CDR1 SGHRS, CDR2 YFSETQ. V trimming: 7 bases; J trimming: 8 bases; junction bases outside the gene matches: 7. This CDR3 contains 13 residues. Here immunoSEQ multiplex PCR was the method, and the copy in TCRdb shows in-frame clones only, minus some. The sample holds around 100,000 clones, about 95% seen once. The clonotype was recovered from a woman under 30 in good health and CMV-seronegative. Sequencing was performed on PBMCs. This chain joins TRBV5-1 and TRBJ2-2, with TRBD2 identical over 8 bases. DNA of the CDR3: TGCGCCAGCGGAGGGACTAGTTTTGGGGAGCTGTTTTTT. Residues: CASGGTSFGELFF.